This passage covers 31 T cell receptor beta chains from one sample sequenced in a study of CD8 T cells in Susac syndrome. Random hexamers served to reverse transcribe about 0.5 to 1 ug RNA. Each CDR3 protein is one row after TCRdb ran MiXCR on the immunoSEQ multiplex PCR reads. The data contain 90,000 or so distinct CDR3 sequences, roughly 93% of them singletons. The sequenced material came from CD8+ T cells from PBMCs. These receptors all stem from a human donor in good health.

This clonotype was observed a single time. The chain is built from TRBV2 and TRBJ1-5; 8 bases are shared with TRBD1. Germline V gene sequence: CDR1 SNHLY, CDR2 FYNNEI. CDR3 length: 15 residues. The V gene end was trimmed by 1 base and the J gene end by 7 bases; junction bases not matched to a gene: 6. This CDR3 reads CASSEGAGGWQPQHF. CDR3 sequence (DNA): TGTGCCAGCAGTGAAGGGGCAGGGGGCTGGCAGCCCCAGCATTTT.

The genes are TRBV7-9 and TRBJ2-5; D not certain. CDR3 length equals 13 residues. Trimming cost V 0 bases and J 5 bases, with 7 bases left between them. Germline V CDR1 and CDR2: SEHNR, FQNEAQ (reference sequence). The CDR3 coding sequence is TGTGCCAGCAGCTTAGCGGCGGTGGAGACCCAGTACTTC. This gives the protein CASSLAAVETQYF.

The chain recombines TRBV7-6 with TRBJ2-1; the D gene is possibly TRBD1 (5 bases). The V end was cut by 4 bases, the J end by 0 bases, with 10 bases between. This CDR3 spans 15 amino acids. Looked up from germline, CDR1 is SGHVS and CDR2 is FNYEAQ. The CDR3 nucleotides read TGTGCCAGCAGCTCTCAGGGCAACTCCTACAATGAGCAGTTCTTC. The encoded protein is CASSSQGNSYNEQFF.

The chain couples TRBV3-1 to TRBJ2-7, with TRBD2 matching over 8 bases. This CDR3 is built from 14 residues. V lost 4 bases, J lost 7 bases, and 9 bases stayed unmatched. Germline CDR1 reads LGHDT; CDR2 reads YNNKEL (reference sequence). The CDR3 spells CASSPDFSGEEQYF. The CDR3 DNA sequence: TGTGCCAGCAGCCCGGATTTTAGCGGGGAGGAGCAGTACTTC.

The CDR3: CASSDTSGQGSYEQYF. CDR3 in DNA: TGTGCCAGCAGCGATACCTCGGGACAGGGTAGCTACGAGCAGTACTTC. The chain links TRBV7-9 to TRBJ2-7; 9 bases line up with TRBD1. The CDR3 contains 16 residues. V dropped 5 bases and J dropped 3; count of bases not matched to a gene: 11. The V gene's germline CDR1 is SEHNR and CDR2 FQNEAQ (reference sequence).

This chain joins TRBV5-1 and TRBJ2-7; possibly TRBD1 or TRBD2 for D (5 bases each). The CDR3 covers 13 residues. The germline V gene has CDR1 SGHRS and CDR2 YFSETQ. Trimming pared 3 bases from V and 4 bases from J, leaving 11 bases between. CDR3 sequence reads: CASSWGPGYEQYF. For the CDR3, the DNA is TGCGCCAGCAGCTGGGGACCGGGTTACGAGCAGTACTTC.

This rearrangement joins TRBV13 to TRBJ1-1; 8 bases match TRBD1. The CDR3 runs 14 residues. The germline CDR1 and CDR2 sequences are PRHDT and FYEKMQ (reference sequence). V gave up 1 base and J gave up 6 bases; unmatched junction bases: 4. Written as DNA, the CDR3 is TGTGCCAGCAGCTTAGCAGGGGGCAGGGCTGAAGCTTTCTTT. Translation gives CASSLAGGRAEAFF.

The chain couples TRBV27 to TRBJ1-2, with D maybe TRBD1 (5 bases). Germline values: CDR1 MNHEY, CDR2 SMNVEV (reference sequence). Trimming pared 4 bases from V and 5 bases from J, leaving 14 bases between. The CDR3 has 14 residues. CDR3: CASSSLTEPYGYTF. The CDR3 DNA reads TGTGCCAGCAGTTCGTTGACAGAGCCTTATGGCTACACCTTC.

The chain links TRBV6-5 to TRBJ2-5, with D perhaps matching TRBD1 or TRBD2 (6 bases each). V dropped 2 bases and J dropped 2 bases, with 12 bases sitting between them. The V gene's germline CDR1 is MNHEY and CDR2 SVGAGI. This CDR3 comprises 15 residues. CDR3 amino acids: CASSYNGGQQETQYF. The CDR3 DNA sequence: TGTGCCAGCAGTTACAACGGGGGCCAACAAGAGACCCAGTACTTC.

This sequence joins TRBV9 and TRBJ2-3; TRBD2 aligns across 12 bases. CDR1 is SGDLS and CDR2 is YYNGEE in the germline V gene. This CDR3 comprises 18 residues. V was clipped by 0 bases and J by 1 base; unmatched bases: 6. CDR3: CASSVDPLAGGRTDTQYF. DNA for the CDR3: TGTGCCAGCAGCGTAGACCCACTAGCGGGGGGACGCACAGATACGCAGTATTTT.

V gene TRBV6-1 combines with J gene TRBJ2-2; maybe TRBD2 (5 bases). Trimming left V 7 bases short and J 5 bases short, with 20 bases between. This CDR3 comprises 16 residues. CDR1 is MNHNS, CDR2 SASEGT, per germline. The CDR3 spells CASTVEGPPWTGELFF. In DNA, the CDR3 is TGTGCCAGCACTGTCGAGGGCCCCCCTTGGACCGGGGAGCTGTTTTTT.

There are a few counts of this clonotype. This chain uses TRBV7-3 with TRBJ2-5, with TRBD2 matching 7 bases. V lost 5 bases and J lost 1; bases outside the gene matches: 4. The CDR3 extends over 14 amino acids. Germline values: CDR1 SGHTA, CDR2 FQGTGA. CDR3 sequence reads: CASSTGLGQETQYF. The CDR3 nucleotides read TGTGCCAGCAGCACCGGACTAGGCCAAGAGACCCAGTACTTC.

V is TRBV4-1 and J is TRBJ2-7; no clear D gene. The V and J ends lost 2 bases and 4 bases respectively, with 12 bases between them. This CDR3 has 14 residues. CDR1 MGHRA and CDR2 YSYEKL come from the germline V gene. The CDR3, as DNA: TGCGCCAGCAGCCAAACTTTAGACGGTTACGAGCAGTACTTC. Amino acids: CASSQTLDGYEQYF.

The chain has TRBV12-3 or TRBV12-4 and TRBJ2-3; 12 bases are a match to TRBD2. The CDR3 has 16 amino acids. Trimming cost V 4 bases and J 4 bases; bases outside gene matches: 6. The CDR3 DNA is TGTGCCAGCAGTTCCCGGACTAGCGGGGCCTCAGATACGCAGTATTTT. This translates into CASSSRTSGASDTQYF.

The chain carries TRBV11-2 and TRBJ2-1; 7 bases line up with TRBD2. CDR1 SGHAT and CDR2 FQNNGV come from the germline V gene. This CDR3 contains 15 residues. The J segment lost 5 bases and the V segment lost 3 bases, leaving 7 bases of the junction unmatched. The CDR3 protein is CASSFVGEGNNEQFF. The CDR3 coding sequence is TGTGCCAGCAGCTTCGTCGGGGAGGGGAACAATGAGCAGTTCTTC.

The chain is built from TRBV7-7 and TRBJ2-7; D unclear. Trimming cost V 4 bases and J 6 bases, with 7 bases left between them. CDR1 SSHAT and CDR2 FNYEAQ come from the germline V gene (reference sequence). The CDR3 is 11 residues long. CDR3 sequence reads: CASSSGSEQYF. The CDR3 DNA is TGTGCCAGCAGCTCGGGCTCCGAGCAGTACTTC.

J is TRBJ1-1 and V is TRBV6-5; D might be TRBD1 (6 bases). The CDR3 extends over 15 amino acids. V dropped 2 bases and J dropped 2 bases, with 12 bases sitting between them. Germline CDR1 reads MNHEY; CDR2 reads SVGAGI. CDR3 sequence reads: CASSYGGGENTEAFF. As DNA, the CDR3 is TGTGCCAGCAGTTACGGAGGGGGTGAAAACACTGAAGCTTTCTTT.

The chain employs TRBV7-9 and TRBJ1-1, with D maybe TRBD1 (5 bases). The V gene's germline CDR1 is SEHNR and CDR2 FQNEAQ (reference sequence). The CDR3 totals 11 residues. Trimming stripped 1 base from V and 10 bases from J, with 7 bases between. CDR3 sequence: CASSLEGSAFF. CDR3 sequence (DNA): TGTGCCAGCAGCTTAGAGGGGTCAGCTTTCTTT. Complete variable domain (other parts from reference TRBV7-9 and TRBJ1-1): DTGVSQNPRHKITKRGQNVTFRCDPISEHNRLYWYRQTLGQGPEFLTYFQNEAQLEKSRLLSDRFSAERPKGSFSTLEIQRTEQGDSAMYLCASSLEGSAFFGQGTRLTVV.

V and J are TRBV29-1 and TRBJ2-2; D might be TRBD2 (6 bases). In germline, CDR1 is SQVTM, CDR2 ANQGSEA. CDR3 length equals 12 residues. Trimming pared 4 bases from V and 5 bases from J, leaving 8 bases between. The CDR3 region is CSVAGGTGELFF. The CDR3 nucleotides read TGCAGCGTTGCTGGAGGGACCGGGGAGCTGTTTTTT.

The chain uses TRBV2 and TRBJ1-4; D might be TRBD1 (5 bases). V dropped 6 bases and J dropped 5 bases, with 10 bases sitting between them. Germline V gene lookup returns CDR1 SNHLY and CDR2 FYNNEI. This CDR3 comprises 13 residues. CDR3 sequence reads: CASRGLANEKLFF. The DNA of the CDR3 is TGTGCCAGCAGGGGGCTTGCGAATGAAAAACTGTTTTTT.

The genes are TRBV7-8 and TRBJ2-7; D is perhaps TRBD2 (7 bases). Germline CDR1 is SGHVS and CDR2 is FQNEAQ. Trimming cost V 2 bases and J 4 bases, with 21 bases left between them. The CDR3 extends over 17 amino acids. CDR3 amino acids: CASSLQSGGGFGYEQYF. The CDR3 coding sequence is TGTGCCAGCAGCTTACAGTCGGGGGGCGGGTTCGGGTACGAGCAGTACTTC.

The J gene is TRBJ1-2, the V gene TRBV6-5; TRBD1 aligns across 9 bases. This CDR3 comprises 15 residues. V was clipped by 4 bases and J by 3 bases; unmatched bases: 6. CDR1 is MNHEY and CDR2 is SVGAGI in the germline V gene. CDR3 coding DNA: TGTGCCAGCAGTTGGGGACAGGGCGATTACTATGGCTACACCTTC. Translated, it gives CASSWGQGDYYGYTF.

V gene TRBV15 combines with J gene TRBJ1-1; the D is unclear. This CDR3 is built from 13 residues. The germline V gene has CDR1 LNHNV and CDR2 YYDKDF (reference sequence). Deletions cut 0 bases from V and 4 bases from J, with 6 bases between. CDR3 region: CATSRDRSTEAFF. CDR3 in DNA: TGTGCCACCAGCAGAGATCGGAGCACTGAAGCTTTCTTT.

The rearrangement uses TRBV9 and TRBJ2-2; D gene uncertain. The germline gives CDR1 SGDLS, CDR2 YYNGEE. The CDR3 loop spans 14 amino acids. V was cut by 3 bases and J by 2 bases, with 8 bases left in between. Written as DNA, the CDR3 is TGTGCCAGCAGCGACCCTCTAAACACCGGGGAGCTGTTTTTT. This translates into CASSDPLNTGELFF. Drawing the rest from reference TRBV9 and TRBJ2-2, the complete variable domain is DSGVTQTPKHLITATGQRVTLRCSPRSGDLSVYWYQQSLDQGLQFLIQYYNGEERAKGNILERFSAQQFPDLHSELNLSSLELGDSALYFCASSDPLNTGELFFGEGSRLTVL.

The V call is TRBV30, the J call TRBJ1-2; D gene unclear. The CDR3 extends over 13 amino acids. Germline CDR1 GTSNPN, CDR2 SVGIG (reference sequence). Deletions cut 7 bases from V and 6 bases from J, with 18 bases between. CDR3 DNA sequence: TGTGCCTCCCCCCGACCCATAGGGAATGGCTACACCTTC. It encodes CASPRPIGNGYTF.

The chain carries TRBV29-1 and TRBJ1-2; the match to TRBD1 covers 7 bases. Germline trimming cut 5 bases from V and 4 bases from J; bases unmatched to any gene: 13. Germline V gives CDR1 SQVTM, CDR2 ANQGSEA. This CDR3 contains 15 residues. Here the CDR3 reads CSVSDRVGIVYGYTF. CDR3 nucleotide sequence: TGCAGCGTTTCTGACAGGGTTGGCATCGTCTATGGCTACACCTTC.

This sequence joins TRBV7-9 and TRBJ2-7; 12 nucleotides match TRBD2. This CDR3 has 17 residues. Per germline, CDR1 SEHNR and CDR2 FQNEAQ (reference sequence). Trimming took 2 bases from V and 0 from J; bases not matched to a gene: 5. In DNA form, the CDR3 reads TGTGCCAGCAGCTTAACTAGCGGGGGGTCCCACTCCTACGAGCAGTACTTC. Translated: CASSLTSGGSHSYEQYF.

The DNA for the CDR3 is TGTGCCAGCAGCCCCAATATGGGTTTTGGGGCCAACGTCCTGACTTTC. This codes for CASSPNMGFGANVLTF. The chain combines TRBV7-2 with TRBJ2-6; D not certain. The CDR3 length is 16 residues. The germline V gene has CDR1 SGHTA and CDR2 FQGNSA. V lost 5 bases to trimming and J lost 3 bases, with 14 bases between them.

Only one count was recorded for this clonotype. The chain has TRBV13 and TRBJ2-3; 9 nucleotides align to TRBD2. V was pared by 5 bases and J by 3 bases, with 12 bases of the junction left unmatched. This CDR3 has 17 amino acids. Germline V CDR1 and CDR2: PRHDT, FYEKMQ (reference sequence). The CDR3 is CASSPWGLAGLTDTQYF. Here the CDR3 DNA reads TGTGCCAGCAGCCCTTGGGGTCTAGCGGGGTTGACAGATACGCAGTATTTT.

CDR3 sequence reads: CATSTPTRRNTGELFF. The CDR3 region has the DNA TGTGCCACCAGCACCCCGACGCGACGGAACACCGGGGAGCTGTTTTTT. The gene calls are TRBV15 and TRBJ2-2; D is unclear. V lost 4 bases, J lost 1 base, and 13 bases lay in between. Germline CDR1 and CDR2: LNHNV and YYDKDF (reference sequence). The CDR3 contains 16 residues.

The chain links TRBV19 to TRBJ2-7; maybe TRBD2 (5 bases). The CDR3 runs 15 residues. Trimming pared 3 bases from V and 0 bases from J, leaving 12 bases between. The germline V gene has CDR1 LNHDA and CDR2 SQIVND (reference sequence). The CDR3 nucleotides read TGTGCCAGTAGTATTCGGGATTCCTCCTCCTACGAGCAGTACTTC. It is translated as CASSIRDSSSYEQYF. The full variable domain, completed using reference TRBV19 and TRBJ2-7, is DGGITQSPKYLFRKEGQNVTLSCEQNLNHDAMYWYRQDPGQGLRLIYYSQIVNDFQKGDIAEGYSVSREKKESFPLTVTSAQKNPTAFYLCASSIRDSSSYEQYFGPGTRLTVT.